One and the same sample provided the 30 T cell receptor beta chains below, sequenced in a study of cytomegalovirus exposure and HLA in healthy donors. With 60 Vbeta and 13 Jbeta primers, the PCR was carried out. Data came from immunoSEQ multiplex PCR; TCRdb stores just in-frame clones and leaves some out. The data contain about 69,000 clones, about 74% of them singletons. Sample: PBMCs. Receptors were obtained from a woman aged 55-70 years in good health and CMV-seropositive.

This chain links TRBV15 with TRBJ1-2; no clear D. Germline V gene data show CDR1 as LNHNV and CDR2 as YYDKDF (reference sequence). There are 14 residues in the CDR3. Trimming left V 0 bases short and J 3 bases short, with 8 bases between. The chain's CDR3 is CATSRDPGDYGYTF. The CDR3 nucleotides are TGTGCCACCAGCAGAGATCCCGGGGACTATGGCTACACCTTC.

The chain employs TRBV27 and TRBJ2-1; unclear D gene. Germline V gene lookup returns CDR1 MNHEY and CDR2 SMNVEV (reference sequence). CDR3 size: 14 residues. V lost 6 bases and J lost 0, with 9 bases in between. In DNA form, the CDR3 reads TGTGCCAGCAGCCGAGTTGGCTCCTACAATGAGCAGTTCTTC. Amino acids: CASSRVGSYNEQFF.

V usage is TRBV12-5 and J usage is TRBJ2-1; weak D call: TRBD2 (6 bases). The length of the CDR3 is 13 residues. V lost 5 bases, J lost 9 bases, and 14 bases lay in between. The germline CDR1 and CDR2 sequences are LGHNT and FRNRAP. CDR3 amino acids: CASGGGLLREQFF. CDR3 nucleotides: TGTGCTAGTGGTGGGGGACTCCTCCGTGAGCAGTTCTTC.

This clone has more than one count but fewer than ten. The chain combines TRBV14 with TRBJ2-1, with TRBD2 matching over 14 bases. V trimming: 4 bases; J trimming: 8 bases; junction bases outside the gene matches: 7. The CDR3 loop spans 16 amino acids. Per the germline V gene, CDR1 is SGHDN and CDR2 is FVKESK. The CDR3 DNA is TGTGCCAGCAGCCCGGGGACTAGCGGGAGTGTGTATGAGCAGTTCTTC. Encoded protein: CASSPGTSGSVYEQFF. Filled out from reference TRBV14 and TRBJ2-1, the complete variable domain reads EAGVTQFPSHSVIEKGQTVTLRCDPISGHDNLYWYRRVMGKEIKFLLHFVKESKQDESGMPNNRFLAERTGGTYSTLKVQPAELEDSGVYFCASSPGTSGSVYEQFFGPGTRLTVL.

The gene calls are TRBV10-3 and TRBJ2-1, with TRBD2 matching 9 bases. The CDR3 contains 15 residues. V was clipped by 0 bases and J by 10 bases; unmatched bases: 7. Germline CDR1 ENHRY, CDR2 SYGVKD. The CDR3 protein is CAISESDRRGGEQFF. The CDR3 DNA reads as TGTGCCATCAGTGAGTCGGATAGGCGGGGGGGCGAGCAGTTCTTC.

V usage is TRBV19 and J usage is TRBJ1-1; D gene uncertain. Between the trimmed V and J ends, which lost 6 bases and 4 bases, there was a span of 9 bases. Germline V gene data show CDR1 as LNHDA and CDR2 as SQIVND (reference sequence). This CDR3 is 12 amino acids long. The CDR3 region is CASRFGGTEAFF. CDR3 in DNA: TGTGCCAGTAGGTTCGGCGGCACTGAAGCTTTCTTT.

V is TRBV30 and J is TRBJ2-3, with a tentative D call TRBD1 (6 bases). V lost 4 bases and J 0 bases, leaving 11 bases between the germline ends. The CDR3 is 14 residues long. The germline V gene has CDR1 GTSNPN and CDR2 SVGIG (reference sequence). The CDR3 DNA sequence: TGTGCCTGGAACACAGGGATTAGCACAGATACGCAGTATTTT. Translating it yields CAWNTGISTDTQYF.

Details on this clone: The CDR3 does not end in the conserved phenylalanine or tryptophan, so this is likely a read error. The chain links TRBV4-1 to TRBJ1-5, with 9 positions matching TRBD1. CDR3 length: 15 residues. The J segment lost 6 bases and the V segment lost 3 bases, leaving 6 bases of the junction unmatched. Germline values: CDR1 MGHRA, CDR2 YSYEKL. CDR3 in amino acids: CASSQGQGVGQPQHV. The CDR3 DNA follows: TGCGCCAGCAGCCAGGGACAGGGAGTAGGTCAGCCCCAGCATGTT.

The chain combines TRBV5-1 with TRBJ2-6; 10 bases agree with TRBD1. Germline trimming cut 3 bases from V and 0 bases from J; bases unmatched to any gene: 9. The V gene's germline CDR1 is SGHRS and CDR2 YFSETQ. This CDR3 has 19 amino acids. The CDR3, as DNA: TGCGCCAGCAGCTCGAGCGTGGGACAGGGGACCTCTGGGGCCAACGTCCTGACTTTC. This codes for CASSSSVGQGTSGANVLTF.

The chain combines TRBV11-3 with TRBJ2-5; TRBD2 matches 8 bases. Trimming removed 1 base from V and 2 bases from J; junction bases left unmatched: 6. Per the germline V gene, CDR1 is SGHNT and CDR2 is YENEEA. The CDR3 totals 16 residues. The CDR3 spells CASSLGSGGSQETQYF. The CDR3 bases are TGTGCCAGCAGCTTAGGGTCGGGGGGGAGTCAAGAGACCCAGTACTTC. Supplemented by reference TRBV11-3 and TRBJ2-5, the full variable domain reads EAGVVQSPRYKIIEKKQPVAFWCNPISGHNTLYWYLQNLGQGPELLIRYENEEAVDDSQLPKDRFSAERLKGVDSTLKIQPAELGDSAVYLCASSLGSGGSQETQYFGPGTRLLVL.

This chain uses TRBV30 with TRBJ2-7; 10 nucleotides align to TRBD2. The CDR3 spans 14 residues. Trimming took 4 bases from V and 3 from J; bases not matched to a gene: 6. The germline V gene has CDR1 GTSNPN and CDR2 SVGIG (reference sequence). The CDR3 DNA reads as TGTGCCTGGAAGCCTAGCGGGAGCAGCTACGAGCAGTACTTC. Its translation is CAWKPSGSSYEQYF. Variable domain in full (rest from reference TRBV30 and TRBJ2-7): SQTIHQWPATLVQPVGSPLSLECTVEGTSNPNLYWYRQAAGRGLQLLFYSVGIGQISSEVPQNLSASRPQDRQFILSSKKLLLSDSGFYLCAWKPSGSSYEQYFGPGTRLTVT.

The chain employs TRBV6-5 and TRBJ1-2; D is possibly TRBD1 (5 bases). CDR3 size: 11 residues. Looked up from germline, CDR1 is MNHEY and CDR2 is SVGAGI. V lost 8 bases to trimming and J lost 4 bases, with 8 bases between them. This CDR3 is CASGGGYGYTF. The CDR3 DNA is TGTGCCAGCGGGGGGGGCTATGGCTACACCTTC.

The genes are TRBV6-5 and TRBJ1-1, with TRBD1 as a possible D gene (5 bases). CDR3 length: 15 amino acids. The germline gives CDR1 MNHEY, CDR2 SVGAGI. Deletions cut 6 bases from V and 1 base from J, with 15 bases between. CDR3 amino acids: CASSPDSLRNTEAFF. In DNA form, the CDR3 reads TGTGCCAGCAGCCCTGACAGCCTCAGGAACACTGAAGCTTTCTTT.

The V call is TRBV18, the J call TRBJ2-2, with 12 positions matching TRBD2. CDR1 and CDR2 (germline): KGHSH, LQKENI. CDR3 size: 16 residues. V gave up 4 bases and J gave up 5 bases; unmatched junction bases: 5. CDR3 amino acids: CASSLQTSGRTGELFF. CDR3 bases: TGTGCCAGCTCACTTCAGACTAGCGGGAGAACCGGGGAGCTGTTTTTT. Full variable domain (outside the CDR3, taken from reference TRBV18 and TRBJ2-2): NAGVMQNPRHLVRRRGQEARLRCSPMKGHSHVYWYRQLPEEGLKFMVYLQKENIIDESGMPKERFSAEFPKEGPSILRIQQVVRGDSAAYFCASSLQTSGRTGELFFGEGSRLTVL.

This sequence joins TRBV4-1 and TRBJ2-3; 8 bases map to TRBD2. The length of the CDR3 is 15 residues. Trimming took 2 bases from V and 1 from J; bases not matched to a gene: 2. Germline values: CDR1 MGHRA, CDR2 YSYEKL. In DNA form, the CDR3 reads TGCGCCAGCAGCCAATCAGCGGGGGGCACAGATACGCAGTATTTT. This translates into CASSQSAGGTDTQYF.

The gene calls are TRBV7-9 and TRBJ1-5; 8 nucleotides agree with TRBD1. This CDR3 spans 15 amino acids. The trim removed 5 bases at V and 2 bases at J, leaving 5 bases unmatched. The germline V gene encodes CDR1 SEHNR and CDR2 FQNEAQ (reference sequence). CDR3 protein: CASSQQGGGNQPQHF. The CDR3 nucleotides read TGTGCCAGCAGCCAACAGGGGGGCGGCAATCAGCCCCAGCATTTT.

This clone was picked up a small number of times. Germline and junction disagree at one end, which may indicate a read error. The rearrangement uses TRBV2 and TRBJ1-2; 7 bases are shared with TRBD1. Germline V gene lookup returns CDR1 SNHLY and CDR2 FYNNEI. The CDR3 is 11 residues long. The CDR3 DNA reads as TGTGCCAGCAGCACGGAAGACAGGGCCCGTTTC. Translation: CASSTEDRARF.

The chain has TRBV18 and TRBJ2-7; the match to TRBD1 covers 11 bases. The V segment lost 5 bases and the J segment 4 bases; nucleotides outside the gene matches: 4. Germline values: CDR1 KGHSH, CDR2 LQKENI. This CDR3 has 14 amino acids. CDR3 in DNA: TGTGCCAGCTCAGAGGGACAGGGGGTATACGAGCAGTACTTC. Its protein product is CASSEGQGVYEQYF.

V gene TRBV30 combines with J gene TRBJ1-3, with a tentative D call TRBD1 (6 bases). The CDR3 sequence is 16 residues long. Trimming stripped 7 bases from V and 2 bases from J, with 21 bases between. The germline V gene has CDR1 GTSNPN and CDR2 SVGIG (reference sequence). This CDR3 reads CASRKGVALTGNTIYF. CDR3 coding DNA: TGTGCCTCACGGAAGGGGGTCGCACTTACTGGAAACACCATATATTTT.

The CDR3 sequence is CASSHGGETQYF. The DNA of the CDR3 is TGTGCCAGCAGTCACGGGGGAGAGACCCAGTACTTC. V usage is TRBV27 and J usage is TRBJ2-5; D is possibly TRBD2 (6 bases). The CDR3 has 12 amino acids. CDR1 and CDR2 (germline): MNHEY, SMNVEV (reference sequence). Trimming removed 5 bases at V and 4 bases at J, with 8 bases between.

The rearrangement joins TRBV6-5 to TRBJ1-1; TRBD1 might be the D (6 bases). V was cut by 0 bases and J by 5 bases, with 13 bases left in between. Germline V gives CDR1 MNHEY, CDR2 SVGAGI. CDR3 length: 15 amino acids. As DNA, the CDR3 is TGTGCCAGCAGTTACTCAGACAGGATGGCGACTGAAGCTTTCTTT. Translation gives CASSYSDRMATEAFF.

This sequence joins TRBV11-3 and TRBJ2-7, with D tentatively TRBD1 (6 bases). The V gene's germline CDR1 is SGHNT and CDR2 YENEEA. This CDR3 spans 14 amino acids. V was shortened by 0 bases and J by 5 bases, with 11 bases between the two germline ends. CDR3 amino acids: CASSLEGGEDEQYF. CDR3 bases: TGTGCCAGCAGCTTAGAAGGGGGTGAGGACGAGCAGTACTTC.

The chain combines TRBV5-4 with TRBJ2-3; 9 nucleotides align to TRBD2. Germline CDR1 SGHNT, CDR2 YYREEE (reference sequence). The CDR3 is made up of 16 amino acids. The V and J ends lost 3 bases and 4 bases, in that order; junction bases with no gene match: 9. In DNA, the CDR3 is TGTGCCAGCAGCTCTGGAGGTAGCGGGGGTGCAGATACGCAGTATTTT. Its translation: CASSSGGSGGADTQYF. The whole variable domain, filled in from reference TRBV5-4 and TRBJ2-3, reads ETGVTQSPTHLIKTRGQQVTLRCSSQSGHNTVSWYQQALGQGPQFIFQYYREEENGRGNFPPRFSGLQFPNYSSELNVNALELDDSALYLCASSSGGSGGADTQYFGPGTRLTVL.

This clone has only one observation. The genes are TRBV5-6 and TRBJ1-5; no clear D gene. The CDR3 extends over 15 amino acids. Germline CDR1 and CDR2: SGHDT and YYEEEE. The V gene lost 0 bases and the J gene lost 0 bases, with 7 bases spanning the gap. The CDR3 DNA reads TGTGCCAGCAGCTTGGGAGGGTTTAGCAATCAGCCCCAGCATTTT. Amino acid sequence: CASSLGGFSNQPQHF.

The chain couples TRBV7-3 to TRBJ2-3, with TRBD2 matching over 13 bases. The J segment lost 4 bases and the V segment lost 5 bases, leaving 3 bases of the junction unmatched. Germline V CDR1 and CDR2: SGHTA, FQGTGA. CDR3 size: 15 residues. The DNA for the CDR3 is TGTGCCAGCAGCCGAACTAGCGGGGGGGCAGATACGCAGTATTTT. Translated: CASSRTSGGADTQYF. Full variable domain (remainder filled in from reference TRBV7-3 and TRBJ2-3): GAGVSQTPSNKVTEKGKYVELRCDPISGHTALYWYRQSLGQGPEFLIYFQGTGAADDSGLPNDRFFAVRPEGSVSTLKIQRTERGDSAVYLCASSRTSGGADTQYFGPGTRLTVL.

V gene TRBV2 combines with J gene TRBJ1-4; D remains ambiguous. Per the germline V gene, CDR1 is SNHLY and CDR2 is FYNNEI. This CDR3 comprises 14 residues. Trimming shortened V by 6 bases and J by 3 bases, and 11 bases separated the two germline ends. DNA of the CDR3: TGTGCCAGCAGGAGAGGGTTTCCTAATGAAAAACTGTTTTTT. Its translation is CASRRGFPNEKLFF.

This clone was seen only a few times. The chain recombines TRBV4-1 with TRBJ1-1, with 7 bases aligning to TRBD1. Germline V gene lookup returns CDR1 MGHRA and CDR2 YSYEKL. V was pared by 4 bases and J by 2 bases, with 7 bases of the junction left unmatched. This CDR3 is built from 15 residues. CDR3 region: CASSRNRGQNTEAFF. The DNA of the CDR3 is TGCGCCAGCAGCCGGAACAGGGGCCAAAACACTGAAGCTTTCTTT.

The rearrangement uses TRBV7-8 and TRBJ2-6, with 7 bases matching TRBD2. Trimming at V came to 4 bases and at J to 0 bases, leaving 9 bases not matched to a gene. The CDR3 is 18 amino acids. Germline lookup yields CDR1 SGHVS and CDR2 FQNEAQ. CDR3 nucleotide sequence: TGTGCCAGCAGCTCCAAGCGGGGTTTCCACTCTGGGGCCAACGTCCTGACTTTC. This sequence encodes CASSSKRGFHSGANVLTF.

The chain combines TRBV2 with TRBJ2-2; no clear D. CDR3 size: 13 residues. Trimming left V 6 bases short and J 2 bases short, with 7 bases between. Germline-derived CDR1 and CDR2 are SNHLY and FYNNEI. The CDR3 region has the DNA TGTGCCAGCAGGAGAGGAAACACCGGGGAGCTGTTTTTT. Its translation: CASRRGNTGELFF.

This sequence joins TRBV6-5 and TRBJ1-1; D perhaps matches TRBD1 (5 bases). This CDR3 spans 13 amino acids. Germline assignment: CDR1 MNHEY and CDR2 SVGAGI. Deletions cut 5 bases from V and 1 base from J, with 8 bases between. Written as DNA, the CDR3 is TGTGCCAGCAGTAGACAGACGAACACTGAAGCTTTCTTT. Residues: CASSRQTNTEAFF.